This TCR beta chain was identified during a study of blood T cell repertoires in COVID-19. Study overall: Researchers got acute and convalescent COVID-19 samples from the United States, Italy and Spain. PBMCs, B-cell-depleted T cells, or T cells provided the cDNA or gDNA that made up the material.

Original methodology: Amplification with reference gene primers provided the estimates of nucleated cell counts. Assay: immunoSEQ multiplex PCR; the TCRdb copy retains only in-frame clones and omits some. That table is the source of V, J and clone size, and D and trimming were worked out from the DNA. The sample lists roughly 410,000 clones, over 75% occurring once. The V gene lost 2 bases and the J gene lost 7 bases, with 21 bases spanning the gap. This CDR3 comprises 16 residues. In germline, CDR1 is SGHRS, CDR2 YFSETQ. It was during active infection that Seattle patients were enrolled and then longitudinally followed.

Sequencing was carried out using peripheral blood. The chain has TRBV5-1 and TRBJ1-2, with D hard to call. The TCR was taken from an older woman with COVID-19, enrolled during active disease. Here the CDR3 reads CASSLLPEGQTSGYTF. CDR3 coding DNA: TGCGCCAGCAGCTTACTCCCAGAGGGTCAAACTAGTGGCTACACCTTC.